This entry concerns a single T cell receptor (beta chain). Germline CDR1 reads KGHSH; CDR2 reads LQKENI. The CDR3 runs 13 residues. Trimming at V came to 2 bases and at J to 7 bases, leaving 1 base not matched to a gene. Authors' methods: Reference gene primer amplification in the assay estimated nucleated cell counts. Profiling relied on immunoSEQ multiplex PCR, and the TCRdb table lists in-frame clones only, not all of them. The V and J calls and clone size are taken from that table; D and trimming were inferred from the DNA. Altogether around 68,000 clones are present, more than 75% being singletons, with the ten largest covering around 6.7%. The sample is drawn from a study of blood T cell repertoires in COVID-19. Whole-study context: Samples representing acute and convalescent COVID-19 were sourced from the United States, Italy and Spain.

The V gene is TRBV18, the J gene TRBJ2-7; the match to TRBD2 covers 11 bases. The source is a man aged 45-65 years with active COVID-19. The sequencing input was peripheral blood. CDR3 residues: CASSPGTSGEQYF. In DNA form, the CDR3 reads TGTGCCAGCTCACCAGGGACTAGCGGTGAGCAGTACTTC.